These 13 T cell receptor beta chains were sequenced from one sample in a study of cytomegalovirus exposure and HLA in healthy donors. PCR employed 60 Vbeta and 13 Jbeta primers. This table comes from immunoSEQ multiplex PCR, and its TCRdb copy is limited to in-frame clones, with some not included. The repertoire holds just over 150,000 clones, with approximately 80% as singletons. Specimen: PBMCs. The receptors were gathered from a man younger than 35 in good health and CMV-seronegative.

This clone was seen more than once but under ten times. The rearrangement uses TRBV5-4 and TRBJ2-7, with unresolved D. Germline CDR1 and CDR2: SGHNT and YYREEE (reference sequence). Trimming took off 0 bases at V and 7 bases at J, with 17 bases between the two ends. The CDR3 covers 15 residues. In nucleotides, the CDR3 is TGTGCCAGCAGCTTGGCCGGCGGCTCCTACGCTGAGCAGTACTTC. Translating it yields CASSLAGGSYAEQYF.

This clone was recorded only once. This chain joins TRBV7-9 and TRBJ2-5; 9 nucleotides agree with TRBD1. From germline, CDR1 is SEHNR and CDR2 FQNEAQ (reference sequence). This CDR3 contains 16 residues. J was trimmed by 1 base and V by 5 bases; bases with no gene match: 8. CDR3 in DNA: TGTGCCAGCAGCCCCGGGACAGGGACGCTCCAAGAGACCCAGTACTTC. Amino acid sequence: CASSPGTGTLQETQYF.

The chain carries TRBV11-2 and TRBJ2-5; weak D call: TRBD1 (7 bases). The DNA matches TRBJ2-7 better at its end, which makes the J call doubtful. This CDR3 contains 15 residues. Germline CDR1 is SGHAT and CDR2 is FQNNGV. CDR3 residues: CASSLVGGGDYEQYF. DNA of the CDR3: TGTGCCAGCAGCTTAGTAGGAGGGGGCGACTACGAGCAGTACTTC.

V gene TRBV6-6 combines with J gene TRBJ2-1; D is perhaps TRBD2 (5 bases). CDR3 length: 14 residues. V was pared by 0 bases and J by 6 bases, with 9 bases between. Germline-derived CDR1 and CDR2 are MNHNY and SVGAGI (reference sequence). CDR3 residues: CASSYSETTNEQFF. CDR3 nucleotide sequence: TGTGCCAGCAGTTACTCGGAGACTACCAATGAGCAGTTCTTC.

The rearrangement links TRBV28 to TRBJ1-3; D is possibly TRBD1 (6 bases). The CDR3 runs to 17 residues. The germline CDR1 and CDR2 sequences are MDHEN and SYDVKM. V lost 5 bases, J lost 0 bases, and 17 bases lay in between. The CDR3 spells CASSQLTGPTSGNTIYF. The CDR3 nucleotides are TGTGCCAGCAGTCAACTGACAGGTCCCACCTCTGGAAACACCATATATTTT.

This chain links TRBV6-5 with TRBJ2-2, with 7 bases identical to TRBD2. V shed 3 bases, J shed 7 bases, and the junction held 11 bases outside the gene matches. Per the germline V gene, CDR1 is MNHEY and CDR2 is SVGAGI. The CDR3 is made up of 16 amino acids. The CDR3 DNA reads TGTGCCAGCAGTTATGGGGACTATGGGAATATCGGGGAGCTGTTTTTT. This encodes CASSYGDYGNIGELFF.

The count of this clone is one. The rearrangement joins TRBV29-1 to TRBJ2-1; a possible D gene is TRBD2 (5 bases). This CDR3 spans 14 amino acids. Germline CDR1 and CDR2: SQVTM and ANQGSEA. Deletions cut 6 bases from V and 1 base from J, with 13 bases between. The DNA for the CDR3 is TGCAGCGTGGGGAGCATGAATTCCTACAATGAGCAGTTCTTC. This sequence encodes CSVGSMNSYNEQFF.

The CDR3 loop reads CASSLTLTGELFF. The CDR3 region has the DNA TGTGCCAGCAGCCTTACTCTTACCGGGGAGCTGTTTTTT. V gene TRBV7-3 combines with J gene TRBJ2-2, with no clear D. From germline, CDR1 is SGHTA and CDR2 FQGTGA. The CDR3 loop spans 13 amino acids. V lost 5 bases, J lost 5 bases, and 9 bases lay in between.

J is TRBJ1-3 and V is TRBV30, with D possibly matching TRBD1 (6 bases). The CDR3 runs to 15 residues. Trimming left V 5 bases short and J 2 bases short, with 16 bases between. The V gene's germline CDR1 is GTSNPN and CDR2 SVGIG (reference sequence). As DNA, the CDR3 is TGTGCCTGGGCGGGGGGGGCAGTGACTGGAAACACCATATATTTT. Translation: CAWAGGAVTGNTIYF.

As DNA, the CDR3 is TGTGCCAGCAGTTACCGACCAGGGGGTATCGGCGGGCAGTACTTC. This codes for CASSYRPGGIGGQYF. This chain links TRBV6-5 with TRBJ2-7; 7 positions agree with TRBD1. The CDR3 sequence is 15 residues long. Per germline, CDR1 MNHEY and CDR2 SVGAGI. V gave up 2 bases and J gave up 9 bases; unmatched junction bases: 13.

This clone has a single count. The chain uses TRBV4-1 and TRBJ2-5; 10 bases line up with TRBD1. In germline, CDR1 is MGHRA, CDR2 YSYEKL. After removal of 2 bases from V and 5 bases from J, the junction contained 14 bases not matched to a gene. CDR3 length: 18 amino acids. The CDR3: CASSQLPPGQGLRETQYF. The DNA of the CDR3 is TGCGCCAGCAGCCAACTACCGCCGGGACAGGGGCTTCGGGAGACCCAGTACTTC.

The rearrangement uses TRBV10-3 and TRBJ1-2; a weak D match, TRBD1 (5 bases). V lost 2 bases to trimming and J lost 5 bases, with 6 bases between them. Germline lookup yields CDR1 ENHRY and CDR2 SYGVKD. The CDR3 is made up of 12 amino acids. CDR3 region: CAISEDSYGYTF. Written as DNA, the CDR3 is TGTGCCATCAGTGAGGACAGTTATGGCTACACCTTC.

This chain uses TRBV30 with TRBJ1-4; D unclear. V lost 4 bases and J 10 bases, leaving 13 bases between the germline ends. This CDR3 comprises 12 residues. Germline V gene sequence: CDR1 GTSNPN, CDR2 SVGIG (reference sequence). CDR3: CAWNQAVGKLFF. CDR3 in DNA: TGTGCCTGGAACCAGGCCGTCGGAAAACTGTTTTTT.